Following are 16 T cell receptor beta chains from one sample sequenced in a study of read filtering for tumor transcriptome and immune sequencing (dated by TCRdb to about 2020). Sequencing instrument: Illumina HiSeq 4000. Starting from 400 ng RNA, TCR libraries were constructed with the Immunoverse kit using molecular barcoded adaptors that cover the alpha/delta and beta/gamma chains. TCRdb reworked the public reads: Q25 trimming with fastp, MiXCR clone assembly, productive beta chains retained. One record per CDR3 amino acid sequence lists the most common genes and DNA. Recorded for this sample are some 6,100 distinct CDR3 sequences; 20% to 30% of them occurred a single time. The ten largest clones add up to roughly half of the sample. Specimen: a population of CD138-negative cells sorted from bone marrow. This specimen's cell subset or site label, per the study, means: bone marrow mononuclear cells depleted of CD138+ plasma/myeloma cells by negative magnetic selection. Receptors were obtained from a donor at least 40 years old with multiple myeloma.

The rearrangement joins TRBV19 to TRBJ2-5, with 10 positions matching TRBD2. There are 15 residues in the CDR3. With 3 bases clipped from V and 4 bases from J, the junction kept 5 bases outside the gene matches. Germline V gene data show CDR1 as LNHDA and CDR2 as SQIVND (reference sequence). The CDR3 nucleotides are TGTGCCAGTAGTATCACAGCGGGGGGGCGAGAGACCCAGTACTTC. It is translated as CASSITAGGRETQYF.

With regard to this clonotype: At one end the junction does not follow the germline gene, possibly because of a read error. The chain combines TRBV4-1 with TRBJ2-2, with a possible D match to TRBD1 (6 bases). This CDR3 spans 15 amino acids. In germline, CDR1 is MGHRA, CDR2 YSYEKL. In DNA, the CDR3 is TGCGTCAGCAGCCAGCAGGGGCCCGGAACCGGGGAGCTGTTCTTT. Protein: CVSSQQGPGTGELFF.

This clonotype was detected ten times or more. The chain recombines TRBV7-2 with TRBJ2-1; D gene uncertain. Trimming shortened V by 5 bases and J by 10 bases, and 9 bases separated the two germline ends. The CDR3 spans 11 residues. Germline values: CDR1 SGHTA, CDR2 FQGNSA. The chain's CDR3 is CASSTSREQFF. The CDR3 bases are TGTGCCAGCAGCACCAGCCGGGAGCAGTTCTTC.

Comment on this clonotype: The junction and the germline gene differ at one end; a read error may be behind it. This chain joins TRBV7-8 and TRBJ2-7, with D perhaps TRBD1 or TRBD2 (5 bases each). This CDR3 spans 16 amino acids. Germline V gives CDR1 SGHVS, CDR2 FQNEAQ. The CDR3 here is CASSFLAGTGSYEQYF. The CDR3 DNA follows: TGCGCCAGCAGCTTCCTAGCCGGGACGGGGAGCTACGAGCAGTACTTC.

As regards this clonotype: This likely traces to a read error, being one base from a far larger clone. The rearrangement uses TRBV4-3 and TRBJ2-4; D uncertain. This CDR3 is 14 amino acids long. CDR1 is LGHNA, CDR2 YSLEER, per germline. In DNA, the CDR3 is TGCGCCAGCAGCCAAGGCTACCCCCAAAACATTCGGTACTTC. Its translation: CASSQGYPQNIRYF.

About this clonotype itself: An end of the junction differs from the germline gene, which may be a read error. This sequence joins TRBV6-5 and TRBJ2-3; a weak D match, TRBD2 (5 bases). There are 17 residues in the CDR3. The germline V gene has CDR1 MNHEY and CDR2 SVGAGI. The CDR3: CVSSYSSNGDSTATQYF. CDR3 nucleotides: TGTGTCAGCAGTTACTCGTCCAACGGGGATAGCACAGCTACGCAGTATTTT.

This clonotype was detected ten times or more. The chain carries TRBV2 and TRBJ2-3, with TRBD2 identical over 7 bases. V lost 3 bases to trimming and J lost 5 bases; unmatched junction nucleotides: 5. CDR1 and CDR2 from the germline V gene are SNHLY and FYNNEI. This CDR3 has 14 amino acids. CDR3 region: CASSDFLAEDTQYF. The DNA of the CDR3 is TGTGCCAGCAGTGATTTCCTAGCGGAAGATACGCAGTATTTT.

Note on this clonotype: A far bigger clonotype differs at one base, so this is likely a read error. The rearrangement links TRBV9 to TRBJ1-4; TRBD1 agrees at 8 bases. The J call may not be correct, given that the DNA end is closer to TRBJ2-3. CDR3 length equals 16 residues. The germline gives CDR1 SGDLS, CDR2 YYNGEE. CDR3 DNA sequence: TGTGCCAGCAGCGTAGCACGCAGGGTCGGGACAGGTACGCAGTATTTT. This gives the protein CASSVARRVGTGTQYF.

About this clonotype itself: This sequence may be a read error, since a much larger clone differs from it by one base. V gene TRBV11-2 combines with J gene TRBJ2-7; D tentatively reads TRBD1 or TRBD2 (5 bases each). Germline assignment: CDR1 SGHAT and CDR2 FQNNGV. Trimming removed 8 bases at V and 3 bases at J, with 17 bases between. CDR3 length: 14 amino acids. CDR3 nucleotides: TGTGCCAGCGCTCGGGGCTGGAGGAGCTACGAGCAGTACTTC. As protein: CASARGWRSYEQYF.

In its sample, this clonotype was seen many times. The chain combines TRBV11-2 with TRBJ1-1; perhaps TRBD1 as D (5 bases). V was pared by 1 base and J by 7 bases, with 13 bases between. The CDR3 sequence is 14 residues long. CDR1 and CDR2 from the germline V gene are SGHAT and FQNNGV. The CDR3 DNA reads TGTGCCAGCAGCTTAGTGTCGGGGGAAGTTGAAGCTTTCTTT. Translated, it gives CASSLVSGEVEAFF.

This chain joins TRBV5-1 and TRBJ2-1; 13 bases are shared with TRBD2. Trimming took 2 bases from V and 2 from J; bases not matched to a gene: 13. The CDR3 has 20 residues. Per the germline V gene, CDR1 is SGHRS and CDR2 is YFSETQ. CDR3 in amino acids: CASSFVSGLAGNLPYNEQFF. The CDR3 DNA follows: TGCGCCAGCAGCTTCGTTTCGGGACTAGCGGGAAATCTCCCCTACAATGAGCAGTTCTTC.

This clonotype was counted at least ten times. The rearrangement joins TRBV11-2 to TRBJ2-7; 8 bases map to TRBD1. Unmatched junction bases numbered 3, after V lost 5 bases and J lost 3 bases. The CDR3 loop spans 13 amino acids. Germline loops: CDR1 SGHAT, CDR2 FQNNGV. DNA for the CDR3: TGTGCCAGCAGCCCGGACAGGGTCTACGAGCAGTACTTC. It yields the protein CASSPDRVYEQYF.

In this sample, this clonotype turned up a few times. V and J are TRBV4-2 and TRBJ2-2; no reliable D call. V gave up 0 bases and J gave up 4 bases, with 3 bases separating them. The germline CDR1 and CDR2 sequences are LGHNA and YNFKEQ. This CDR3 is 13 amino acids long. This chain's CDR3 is CASSQDRTGELFF. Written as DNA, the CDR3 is TGTGCCAGCAGCCAAGACCGCACCGGGGAGCTGTTTTTT.

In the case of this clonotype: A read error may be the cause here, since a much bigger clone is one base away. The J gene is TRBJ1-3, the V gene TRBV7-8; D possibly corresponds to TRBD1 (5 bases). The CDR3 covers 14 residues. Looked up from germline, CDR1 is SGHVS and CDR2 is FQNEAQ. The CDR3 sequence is CASGGFPSGSTIYF. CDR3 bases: TGTGCCAGCGGGGGGTTCCCCTCTGGAAGCACCATATATTTT.

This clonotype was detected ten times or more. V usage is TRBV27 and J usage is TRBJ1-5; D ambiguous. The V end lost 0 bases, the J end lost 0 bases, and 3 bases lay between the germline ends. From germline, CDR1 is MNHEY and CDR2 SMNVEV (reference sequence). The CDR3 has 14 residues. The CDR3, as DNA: TGTGCCAGCAGTTTATCTTATAGCAATCAGCCCCAGCATTTT. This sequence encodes CASSLSYSNQPQHF.

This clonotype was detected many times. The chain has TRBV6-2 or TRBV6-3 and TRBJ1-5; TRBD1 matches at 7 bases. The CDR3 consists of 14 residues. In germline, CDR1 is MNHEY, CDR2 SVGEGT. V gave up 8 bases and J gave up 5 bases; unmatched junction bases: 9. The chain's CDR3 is CASRFTGEDQPQHF. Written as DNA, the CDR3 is TGTGCCAGCCGTTTTACAGGGGAGGATCAGCCCCAGCATTTT.